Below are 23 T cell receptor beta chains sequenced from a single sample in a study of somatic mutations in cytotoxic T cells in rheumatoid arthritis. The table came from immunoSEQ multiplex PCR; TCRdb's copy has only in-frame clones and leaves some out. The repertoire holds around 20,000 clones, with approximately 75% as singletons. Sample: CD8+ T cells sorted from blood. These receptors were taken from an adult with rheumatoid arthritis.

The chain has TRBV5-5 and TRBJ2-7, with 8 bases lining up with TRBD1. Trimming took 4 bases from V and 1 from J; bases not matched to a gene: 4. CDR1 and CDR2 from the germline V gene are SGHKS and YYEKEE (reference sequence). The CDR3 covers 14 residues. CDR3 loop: CASSPRTGSYEQYF. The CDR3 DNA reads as TGTGCCAGCAGCCCCCGGACAGGGTCCTACGAGCAGTACTTC.

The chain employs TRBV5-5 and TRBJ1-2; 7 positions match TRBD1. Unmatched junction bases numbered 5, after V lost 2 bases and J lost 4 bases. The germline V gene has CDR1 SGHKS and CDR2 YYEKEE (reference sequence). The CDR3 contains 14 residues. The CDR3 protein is CASSLRQGSYGYTF. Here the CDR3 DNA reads TGTGCCAGCAGCTTACGACAGGGTTCCTATGGCTACACCTTC.

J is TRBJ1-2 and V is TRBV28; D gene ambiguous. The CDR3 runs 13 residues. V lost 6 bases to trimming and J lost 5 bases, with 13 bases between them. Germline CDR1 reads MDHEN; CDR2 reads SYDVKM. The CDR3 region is CASSPKGPYGYTF. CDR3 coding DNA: TGTGCCAGCAGCCCCAAAGGGCCGTATGGCTACACCTTC.

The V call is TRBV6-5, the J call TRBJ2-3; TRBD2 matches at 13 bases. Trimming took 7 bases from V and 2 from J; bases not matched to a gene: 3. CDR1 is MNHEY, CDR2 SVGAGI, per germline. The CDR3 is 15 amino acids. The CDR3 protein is CASKLAGGPTDTQYF. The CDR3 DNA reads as TGTGCCAGCAAACTAGCGGGGGGGCCCACAGATACGCAGTATTTT.

The CDR3 DNA follows: TGTGCCAGTAGTATAAATCCCGGATATAGCAATCAGCCCCAGCATTTT. Translation: CASSINPGYSNQPQHF. The chain has TRBV19 and TRBJ1-5, with D uncertain. Per germline, CDR1 LNHDA and CDR2 SQIVND (reference sequence). V lost 2 bases, J lost 0 bases, and 11 bases lay in between. The CDR3 contains 16 residues.

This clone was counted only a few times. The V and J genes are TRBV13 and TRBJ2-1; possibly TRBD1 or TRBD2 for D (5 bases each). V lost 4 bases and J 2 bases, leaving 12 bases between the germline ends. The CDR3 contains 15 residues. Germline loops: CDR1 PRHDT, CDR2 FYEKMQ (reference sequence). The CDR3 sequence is CASSSRDQPYNEQFF. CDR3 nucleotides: TGTGCCAGCAGCTCCCGGGACCAACCCTACAATGAGCAGTTCTTC.

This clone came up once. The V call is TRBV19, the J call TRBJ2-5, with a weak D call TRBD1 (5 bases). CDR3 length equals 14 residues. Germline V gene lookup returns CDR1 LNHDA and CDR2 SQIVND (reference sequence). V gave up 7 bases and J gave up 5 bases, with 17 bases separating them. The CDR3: CASTLRVGRETQYF. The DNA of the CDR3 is TGTGCCAGTACCCTTCGAGTGGGGCGCGAGACCCAGTACTTC.

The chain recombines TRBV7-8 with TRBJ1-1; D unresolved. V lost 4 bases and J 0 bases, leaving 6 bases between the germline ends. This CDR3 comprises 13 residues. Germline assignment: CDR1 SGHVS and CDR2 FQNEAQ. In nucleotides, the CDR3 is TGTGCCAGCAGCTCGCTGATGAACACTGAAGCTTTCTTT. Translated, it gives CASSSLMNTEAFF.

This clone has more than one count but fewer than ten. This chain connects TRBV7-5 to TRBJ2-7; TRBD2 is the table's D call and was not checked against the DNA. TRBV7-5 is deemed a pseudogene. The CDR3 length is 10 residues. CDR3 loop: CARSLHEQYF. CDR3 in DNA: TGTGCCAGAAGCCTACACGAGCAGTACTTC.

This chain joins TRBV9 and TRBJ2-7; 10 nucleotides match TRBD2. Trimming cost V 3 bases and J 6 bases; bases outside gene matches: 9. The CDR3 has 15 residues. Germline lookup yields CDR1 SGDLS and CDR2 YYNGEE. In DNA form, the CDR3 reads TGTGCCAGCAGCGGGAGAAGCGGGAGGGCTGGCGAGCAGTACTTC. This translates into CASSGRSGRAGEQYF.

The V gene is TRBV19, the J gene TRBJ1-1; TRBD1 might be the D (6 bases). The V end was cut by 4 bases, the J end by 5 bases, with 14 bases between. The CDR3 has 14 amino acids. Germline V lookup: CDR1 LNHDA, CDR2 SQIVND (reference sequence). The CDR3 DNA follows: TGTGCCAGTAGTACAAGGGGGGCGGAAACTGAAGCTTTCTTT. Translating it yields CASSTRGAETEAFF.

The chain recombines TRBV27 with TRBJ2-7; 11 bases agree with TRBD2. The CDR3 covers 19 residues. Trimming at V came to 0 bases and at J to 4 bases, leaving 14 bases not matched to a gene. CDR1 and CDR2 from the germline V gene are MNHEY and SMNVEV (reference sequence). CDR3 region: CASSLSAFSSGRFPYEQYF. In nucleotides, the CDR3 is TGTGCCAGCAGTTTATCGGCCTTCTCTAGCGGGAGGTTTCCATACGAGCAGTACTTC.

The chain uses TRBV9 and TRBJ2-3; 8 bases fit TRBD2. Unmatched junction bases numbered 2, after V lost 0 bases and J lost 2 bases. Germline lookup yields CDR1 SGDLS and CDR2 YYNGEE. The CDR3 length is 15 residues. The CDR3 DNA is TGTGCCAGCAGCGTAGCCGGGAGGGCCACAGATACGCAGTATTTT. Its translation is CASSVAGRATDTQYF.

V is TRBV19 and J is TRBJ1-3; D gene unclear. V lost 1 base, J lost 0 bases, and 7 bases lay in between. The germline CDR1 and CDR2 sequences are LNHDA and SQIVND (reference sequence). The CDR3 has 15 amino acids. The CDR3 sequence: CASSIGSYSGNTIYF. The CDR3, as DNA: TGTGCCAGTAGTATAGGGAGCTACTCTGGAAACACCATATATTTT.

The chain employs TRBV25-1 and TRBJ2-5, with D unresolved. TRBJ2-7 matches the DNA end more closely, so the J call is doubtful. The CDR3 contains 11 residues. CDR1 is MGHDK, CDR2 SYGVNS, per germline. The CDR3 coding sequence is TGTGCCAGCAGTGACGGTTACGAGCAGTACTTC. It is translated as CASSDGYEQYF.

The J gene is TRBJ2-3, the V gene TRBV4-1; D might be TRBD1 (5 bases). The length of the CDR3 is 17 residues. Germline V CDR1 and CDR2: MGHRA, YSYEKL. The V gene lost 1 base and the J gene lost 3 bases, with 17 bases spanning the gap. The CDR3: CASSQGPIGKGTDTQYF. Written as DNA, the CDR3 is TGCGCCAGCAGCCAAGGGCCAATAGGGAAGGGGACAGATACGCAGTATTTT.

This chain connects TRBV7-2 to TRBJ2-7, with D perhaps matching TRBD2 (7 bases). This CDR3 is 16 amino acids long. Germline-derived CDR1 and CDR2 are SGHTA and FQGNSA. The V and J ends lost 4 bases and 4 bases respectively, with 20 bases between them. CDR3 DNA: TGTGCCAGCAGCTCCTCTCAGGGAGGGGGGGCGTACGAGCAGTACTTC. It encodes CASSSSQGGGAYEQYF.

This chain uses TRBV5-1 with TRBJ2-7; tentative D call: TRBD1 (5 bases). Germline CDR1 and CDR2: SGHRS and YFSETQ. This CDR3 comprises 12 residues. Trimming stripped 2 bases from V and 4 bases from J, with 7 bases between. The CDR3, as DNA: TGCGCCAGCAGCTTTGACAGTTACGAGCAGTACTTC. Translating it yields CASSFDSYEQYF.

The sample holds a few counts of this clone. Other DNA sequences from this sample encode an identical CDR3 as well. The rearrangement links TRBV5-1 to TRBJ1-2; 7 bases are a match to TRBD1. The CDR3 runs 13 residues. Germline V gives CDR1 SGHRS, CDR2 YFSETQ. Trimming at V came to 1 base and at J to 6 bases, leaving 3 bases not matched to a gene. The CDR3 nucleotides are TGCGCCAGCAGCTTGACAGGGGCGGATGGCTACACCTTC. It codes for CASSLTGADGYTF.

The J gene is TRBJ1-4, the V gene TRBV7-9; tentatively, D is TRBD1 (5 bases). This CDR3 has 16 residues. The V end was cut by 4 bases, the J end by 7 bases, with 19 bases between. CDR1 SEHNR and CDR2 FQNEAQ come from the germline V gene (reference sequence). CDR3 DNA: TGTGCCAGCAGCTCTGATGATGGGGCGCGGCGTGAAAAACTGTTTTTT. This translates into CASSSDDGARREKLFF.

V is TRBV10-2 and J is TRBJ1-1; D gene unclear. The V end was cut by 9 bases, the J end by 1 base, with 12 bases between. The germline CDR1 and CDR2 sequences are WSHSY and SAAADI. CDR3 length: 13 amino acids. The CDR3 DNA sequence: TGCGCCAGTAGGGTCCGAGAGAACACTGAAGCTTTCTTT. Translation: CASRVRENTEAFF.

CDR3 amino acids: CASSLGGTSGNEQFF. The CDR3, as DNA: TGTGCCAGCAGCTTAGGTGGCACTAGCGGCAATGAGCAGTTCTTC. The chain has TRBV7-3 and TRBJ2-1, with TRBD2 matching 8 bases. The CDR3 consists of 15 residues. Germline loops: CDR1 SGHTA, CDR2 FQGTGA. V gave up 2 bases and J gave up 6 bases; unmatched junction bases: 6.

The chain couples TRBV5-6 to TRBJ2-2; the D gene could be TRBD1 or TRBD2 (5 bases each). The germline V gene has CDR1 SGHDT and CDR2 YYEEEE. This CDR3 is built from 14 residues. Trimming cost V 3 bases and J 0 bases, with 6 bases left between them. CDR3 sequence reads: CASSSGPNTGELFF. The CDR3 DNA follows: TGTGCCAGCAGCTCGGGGCCGAACACCGGGGAGCTGTTTTTT.